The source of this TCR beta chain is a study of T cell clones after liver transplantation. The germline V gene has CDR1 MNHEY and CDR2 SMNVEV (reference sequence). V lost 2 bases, J lost 1 base, and 19 bases stayed unmatched. The CDR3 is made up of 22 amino acids. Here immunoSEQ multiplex PCR was the method, and the copy in TCRdb shows in-frame clones only, minus some. The sample includes about 120,000 clones, 90% of them seen just once. The chain combines TRBV27 with TRBJ2-3; 12 bases align to TRBD2. This receptor was taken from a human patient who received a liver transplant. Some T cells may be the graft donor's. The source material was CD4+ T cells from blood, sampled 12 months after liver transplant. CDR3 DNA: TGTGCCAGCAGTTTAAGGGCAGGGGGTGGACTAGCGGGACCCGGTGGCACAGATACGCAGTATTTT. This codes for CASSLRAGGGLAGPGGTDTQYF.